This TCR beta chain stems from a study of blood T cell repertoires in COVID-19. Overall study context: From the United States, Italy and Spain came samples of acute and convalescent COVID-19. The cDNA or gDNA used as material had been derived from T cells, B-cell-depleted T cells, or PBMCs.

Between the trimmed V and J ends, which lost 4 bases and 10 bases, there was a span of 19 bases. CDR1 LNHDA and CDR2 SQIVND come from the germline V gene (reference sequence). This CDR3 is 15 amino acids long. In the original workflow: Amplification of reference gene primers provided the estimated nucleated cell counts. The data were produced by immunoSEQ multiplex PCR, yet TCRdb's version contains in-frame clones alone and is incomplete. V, J and clone size derive from that table, while D and trimming were established from the DNA sequence. The sample carries 95,000 to 150,000 clones, around 78% recorded once.

This chain connects TRBV19 to TRBJ1-4, with D maybe TRBD1 (5 bases). Sequencing was performed on peripheral blood. This TCR derives from a man between 65 and 85 years old with acute or convalescent COVID-19. The CDR3 loop reads CASSTSPGVSGKLFF. The CDR3 DNA sequence: TGTGCCAGTAGTACCTCCCCGGGGGTATCGGGAAAACTGTTTTTT.